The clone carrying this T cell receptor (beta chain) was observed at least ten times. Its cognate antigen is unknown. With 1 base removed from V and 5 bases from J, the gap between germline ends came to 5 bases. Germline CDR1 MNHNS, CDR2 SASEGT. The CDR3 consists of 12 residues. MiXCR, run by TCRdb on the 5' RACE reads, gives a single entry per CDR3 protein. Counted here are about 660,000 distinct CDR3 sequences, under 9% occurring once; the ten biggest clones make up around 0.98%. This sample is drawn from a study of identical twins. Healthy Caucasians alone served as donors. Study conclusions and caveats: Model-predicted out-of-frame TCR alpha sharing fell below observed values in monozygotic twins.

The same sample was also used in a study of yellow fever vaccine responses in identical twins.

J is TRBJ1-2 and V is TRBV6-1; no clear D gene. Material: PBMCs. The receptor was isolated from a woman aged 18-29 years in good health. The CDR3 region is CASSEGEYGYTF. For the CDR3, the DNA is TGTGCCAGCAGTGAAGGGGAATATGGCTACACCTTC.